The rows below give T cell receptor beta chains drawn from one sample of a study of cytomegalovirus exposure and HLA in healthy donors. Generated by immunoSEQ multiplex PCR, the TCRdb table keeps only in-frame clones and is missing some. The sample shows about 160,000 clones, 77% of them seen only once. The specimen was PBMCs. The receptors stem from a woman between 25 and 40 years old in good health and CMV-seronegative. The conserved cysteine and the conserved F or W are not part of the CDR3 here. Some rows mark clone size as missing; the rest say once, few, many or name a class of expanded clone.

few	TRBV5-1	TRBJ2-1	ASSVSSGGASRSEQF
.	TRBV5-1	TRBJ1-2	ASSLEAGLRSHGYT
.	TRBV18	TRBJ1-1	ASSWDVGLEAF
.	TRBV11-3	TRBJ2-3	ASSRGTGGTDTQY
.	TRBV6-5	TRBJ2-3	ASSYGQGVADTQY
.	TRBV10-3	TRBJ1-6	AIRGQTNSPLH
.	TRBV4-1	TRBJ2-3	ASSQVPSVGGGSVVADTQY
.	TRBV7-2	TRBJ2-1	ASSRDRDSYNEQF
once	TRBV4-2	TRBJ2-1	ASSGREAGNNEQF
.	TRBV19	TRBJ2-1	ASMGVTSGISYNEQF
.	TRBV6-5	TRBJ1-2	ASSYGAVGYGYT
.	TRBV11-2	TRBJ1-4	ASSSKGTAWDEKLF
.	TRBV21-1	TRBJ1-1	ASSRQDVSTEAF
.	TRBV4-3	TRBJ1-2	ASSQFWTANYGYT
few	TRBV6-1	TRBJ2-1	ASGRGGYNEQF
once	TRBV4-2	TRBJ2-1	ASSPNPLAGVYNEQF